This T cell receptor beta chain originates from a study of blood T cell repertoires in COVID-19. About the study: There were acute and convalescent COVID-19 samples, and they came from the United States, Italy and Spain. Nucleic acid was either cDNA or gDNA, and it came from T cells, B-cell-depleted T cells, or PBMCs.

Germline trimming cut 1 base from V and 7 bases from J; bases unmatched to any gene: 11. The CDR3 length is 16 residues. In germline, CDR1 is LGHDT, CDR2 YNNKEL (reference sequence). Assignments of participants to cohorts depended upon their own reported clinical history. Symptom resolution, clearance, or two negative PCRs marked the recovered donors of Cohort 3. Some clones are missing from TCRdb's copy, which holds only in-frame ones; the method was immunoSEQ multiplex PCR. Among about 480,000 clones listed, around 87% were seen once. The rearrangement joins TRBV3-1 (or the pseudogene TRBV3-2) to TRBJ2-7; 9 bases line up with TRBD2. The receptor's source is a woman between 40 and 55 years old who had recovered from COVID-19. Material: PBMCs or T cells enriched from blood (not recorded which). CDR3 DNA sequence: TGTGCCAGCAGCCAAGCTTGGGGCGGGAGGGCCCAAGAGCAGTACTTC. It encodes CASSQAWGGRAQEQYF.